This T cell receptor beta chain was sequenced for a study of blood T cell repertoires in COVID-19. On the study more broadly: The United States, Italy and Spain provided the acute and convalescent COVID-19 samples. T cells, B-cell-depleted T cells, or PBMCs supplied cDNA or gDNA.

Clones were sequenced by immunoSEQ multiplex PCR, and TCRdb holds only the in-frame ones, with some missing. This table has a few hundred thousand clones, 88% appearing once. Among Cohort 3 donors, those recovered had two negative PCRs, clearance, or symptom resolution. The CDR3 is made up of 14 amino acids. With V trimmed by 5 bases and J by 1 base, 4 bases remained unmatched. Germline values: CDR1 SEHNR, CDR2 FQNEAQ (reference sequence). The clonotype was recovered from a young woman who had recovered from COVID-19. Material: PBMCs or T cells enriched from blood (not recorded which). V usage is TRBV7-9 and J usage is TRBJ1-1; 7 nucleotides agree with TRBD1. CDR3 sequence: CASSPGTANTEAFF. Here the CDR3 DNA reads TGTGCCAGCAGCCCCGGGACAGCGAACACTGAAGCTTTCTTT. Filled out from reference TRBV7-9 and TRBJ1-1, the complete variable domain reads DTGVSQNPRHKITKRGQNVTFRCDPISEHNRLYWYRQTLGQGPEFLTYFQNEAQLEKSRLLSDRFSAERPKGSFSTLEIQRTEQGDSAMYLCASSPGTANTEAFFGQGTRLTVV.